The subject of this entry is one T cell receptor beta chain. Measured with immunoSEQ multiplex PCR; TCRdb has only the in-frame clones, and not every one. The table has approximately 270,000 clones, 87% seen once. The data stem from a study of blood T cell repertoires in COVID-19. Material for sequencing was peripheral blood. This receptor was obtained from a man between 18 and 35 years old with active or convalescent COVID-19.

The CDR3, as DNA: TGTGCCAGCAGCGTAGACGCGGGGATGAACACTGAAGCTTTCTTT. Protein product: CASSVDAGMNTEAFF. The chain is built from TRBV9 and TRBJ1-1, with D uncertain. CDR1 and CDR2 (germline): SGDLS, YYNGEE. V was cut by 0 bases and J by 0 bases, with 9 bases left in between. The CDR3 is made up of 15 amino acids.